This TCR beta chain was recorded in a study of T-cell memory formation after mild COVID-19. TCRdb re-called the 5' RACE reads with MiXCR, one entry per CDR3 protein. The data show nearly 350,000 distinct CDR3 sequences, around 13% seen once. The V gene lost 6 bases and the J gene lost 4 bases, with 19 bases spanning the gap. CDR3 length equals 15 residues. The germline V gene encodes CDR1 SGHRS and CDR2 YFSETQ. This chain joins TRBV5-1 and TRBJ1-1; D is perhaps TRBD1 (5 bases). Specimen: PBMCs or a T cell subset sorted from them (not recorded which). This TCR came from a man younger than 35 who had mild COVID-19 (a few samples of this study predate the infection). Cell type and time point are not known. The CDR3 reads CASNSLDRGSTEAFF. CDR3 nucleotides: TGCGCCAGCAACTCACTTGACAGAGGGAGCACTGAAGCTTTCTTT.